Listed below are T cell receptor beta chains from one sample, sequenced in a study of tumor and adjacent non-tumor tissue in lung cancer. TCRdb re-called the multiplex PCR reads with MiXCR, one entry per CDR3 protein. The sample lists roughly 75,000 distinct CDR3 sequences; roughly 80% were seen once. Material: distant non-tumor lung tissue. These receptors originate from a man in his 60s with non-small cell lung cancer. Both conserved end residues are part of each CDR3. A D gene is named only where the DNA matches it firmly. Clone size, where shown, is once, few, many, or a class for clones that have expanded.

abundance	d_gene	v_gene	j_gene	CDR3nt	CDR3aa
.	.	TRBV24-1	TRBJ1-1	TGTGCCACCAGTGATACCCAGAGGGGAACTGAAGCTTTCTTT	CATSDTQRGTEAFF
.	.	TRBV11-1	TRBJ1-1	TGTGCCAGCAGCTTTCTCGCGGGCAACACAGAAGCTTTATTT	CASSFLAGNTEALF
.	.	TRBV11-2	TRBJ2-5	TGTACCAGCAGCTCTACAGTGGAAGAGACCCAATATTTC	CTSSSTVEETQYF
.	.	TRBV11-2	TRBJ1-1	TGTGCCAGCAGTTTAAATCGGAACACCGAAGCTTTCTTT	CASSLNRNTEAFF
.	.	TRBV7-8	TRBJ1-4	TGTGCCAGCAGCCTCGTGGATGCAAGTAATGAAAAACTGTTTTTT	CASSLVDASNEKLFF
.	.	TRBV6-1	TRBJ2-5	TGTACCAGCAGTCTTACTGGGTCAGAGACCCAGTACTTC	CTSSLTGSETQYF
.	.	TRBV11-2	TRBJ1-1	TGTGCCAGCACTTTAGTCGGGAGGGACGCTGAAGCTTTCTTT	CASTLVGRDAEAFF
few	.	TRBV11-2	TRBJ1-2	TGTGCCAGCATGGGGCCGTTGGATTATGGCTACACCTTC	CASMGPLDYGYTF
many	.	TRBV5-8	TRBJ1-1	TGTGCCAGCAGCTTGAGGCGGAAGACTGAAGCTTTCTTT	CASSLRRKTEAFF
.	TRBD2	TRBV11-2	TRBJ2-6	TGTGCCAGCAGTCCAACTAGCGGGGGAGCCACTTGGGCCAACGACCTGACCTTC	CASSPTSGGATWANDLTF
.	.	TRBV6-6	TRBJ1-6	TGTGCCAGCTGTAGGGCGGCAGGGGATTCAACCCTCCACTTT	CASCRAAGDSTLHF
.	.	TRBV10-2	TRBJ1-5	TGCGCCAGCAATGAACAGGGAAGCCAGCCTCAGCATTTT	CASNEQGSQPQHF
once	.	TRBV6-5	TRBJ2-1	TGTGCCAGCAGTCAGACGAACAATGAGGAGTTCTTC	CASSQTNNEEFF
.	.	TRBV11-2	TRBJ2-7	TGTGCCAGCAGCCCTGAGTGGGTAGGTTACTACGAGCAGTACTTC	CASSPEWVGYYEQYF
.	.	TRBV6-5	TRBJ2-7	TGTGCCAGCAGTTACTCTCCTTCGACCGTCGGGCAGTACTTC	CASSYSPSTVGQYF
.	TRBD1	TRBV29-1	TRBJ2-2	TGCAGCATAGAAAAGGGGGACAGGGTCACCGGGGAGCTCTTGTTT	CSIEKGDRVTGELLF
.	.	TRBV11-3	TRBJ1-6	TGTGCTAACAGCGCCCGGGAGAGATCACCCCTCCACTTT	CANSARERSPLHF
once	.	TRBV6-5	TRBJ2-3	TGTGCCGGCAGCGCATGCATAGATACGCAGTATTTT	CAGSACIDTQYF
.	.	TRBV11-2	TRBJ1-2	TGTGCCAGCAGCTTAATGATGTGGAATTATTATGACTACACCTTC	CASSLMMWNYYDYTF
.	.	TRBV20-1	TRBJ1-5	TGCAGTGCTAGGGCCTCAGTGAGGTATTATCAGCCCCAGCATTTT	CSARASVRYYQPQHF
.	TRBD1	TRBV6-1	TRBJ1-1	TGTGTCTGCAGTGAAGACAGGGGCGACAGTGAAGCTTTCTTT	CVCSEDRGDSEAFF
.	TRBD1	TRBV6-1	TRBJ2-7	TGTGCCACGAACGCTGGGACAGCCAACTACGAGCAGTACTTC	CATNAGTANYEQYF
.	.	TRBV11-3	TRBJ2-2	TGTGCCAGCAGCTCCAGGGGAGCGAGAGGATACATAGCCGGGGAGCTGTTTTTT	CASSSRGARGYIAGELFF
.	TRBD2	TRBV2	TRBJ2-1	TGTGCCGGCAGACCGCTAGCGGTGTACAATGAGCAGTTCTTC	CAGRPLAVYNEQFF
.	.	TRBV6-1	TRBJ2-7	TGTGTCAGCAGAGACACTCCGGTGGAGCAGTACTTC	CVSRDTPVEQYF
.	TRBD1	TRBV12-3/TRBV12-4	TRBJ1-1	TGTGCTAGCACTACAGGGGAGGACTGGACTGAAGCTTTCTTT	CASTTGEDWTEAFF
.	TRBD2	TRBV11-2	TRBJ2-1	TGTTTCAGCAGCTTACACCCCGGGACTAGCGGGGCAAGCTCCTACAATGAGCAGTTCTTC	CFSSLHPGTSGASSYNEQFF
.	.	TRBV11-2	TRBJ2-2	TGTGCCAGCAGCGACCCGGGGGGCGGTGGGTTCGCCGGGGAGCTGATTTTT	CASSDPGGGGFAGELIF
.	.	TRBV6-2/TRBV6-3	TRBJ2-6	TGTGCCAGCGGTTCAACGACAGCCCGTGTATTTCAGAACAAATTCTCTGGGGCCAACGTCCTGTCTTTC	CASGSTTARVFQNKFSGANVLSF
once	TRBD2	TRBV11-3	TRBJ2-1	TGCGCCAGCAACTTAGATCGACTAGCGGGAGTAGGTAATGAGAAGTTCTTC	CASNLDRLAGVGNEKFF
many	.	TRBV5-6	TRBJ2-5	TGTGCCAGCACCCTCTTGGGAACTGACGCCAAAGTAAACAAGACCCAGTACTTC	CASTLLGTDAKVNKTQYF
once	TRBD1	TRBV20-1	TRBJ2-1	TGCAATGCTCCCCACCCACAGGGGGTCAAAGAGCAGTTCTTC	CNAPHPQGVKEQFF
.	.	TRBV18	TRBJ2-3	TGTGCCAGCTCCCTGACCCAGAGAGATACGCAGTGTTTT	CASSLTQRDTQCF